In its sample, the clone carrying this TCR beta chain was seen once. This specimen comes from a study of shared clonotypes between healthy human individuals. Turning to the study itself: Serving as donors were two women and a few men, whose ages spanned 18 to 49.

Per sorted-subset replicate PCR, input was approximately 210 ng DNA, representing roughly 30,000 T cell genomes. The repertoire was sequenced with immunoSEQ multiplex PCR; TCRdb's copy has only in-frame clones and lacks some. Of approximately 500,000 clones listed, almost 97% are singletons. V lost 4 bases, J lost 4 bases, and 17 bases lay in between. In germline, CDR1 is GTSNPN, CDR2 SVGIG (reference sequence). The CDR3 extends over 14 amino acids. All the donors were Caucasian adults who lived in Nashville, Tennessee. Subsets obtained from CD4+ cells comprised CD45RA+ naive and CD45RA-negative memory cells.

J is TRBJ2-7 and V is TRBV30; D not certain. The sequenced sample was naive CD4+ T cells sorted from blood. Noted subset: CD45RA+ positively selected. The TCR originated in a woman under 40 in good health. The CDR3 region is CAWTPPVARYEQYF. In DNA, the CDR3 is TGTGCCTGGACCCCTCCGGTAGCCCGATACGAGCAGTACTTC.